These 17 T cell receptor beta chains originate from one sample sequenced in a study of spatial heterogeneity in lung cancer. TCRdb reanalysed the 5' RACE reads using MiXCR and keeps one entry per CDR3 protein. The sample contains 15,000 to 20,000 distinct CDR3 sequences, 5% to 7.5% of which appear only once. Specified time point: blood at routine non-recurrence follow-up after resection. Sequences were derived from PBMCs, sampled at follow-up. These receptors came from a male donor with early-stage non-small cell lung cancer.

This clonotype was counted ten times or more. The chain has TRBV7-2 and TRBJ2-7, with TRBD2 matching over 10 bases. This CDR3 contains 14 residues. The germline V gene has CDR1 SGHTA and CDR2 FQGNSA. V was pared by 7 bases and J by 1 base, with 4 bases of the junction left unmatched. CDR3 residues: CASTPGLASYEQYF. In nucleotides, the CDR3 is TGTGCCAGCACCCCGGGACTAGCGTCCTACGAGCAGTACTTC. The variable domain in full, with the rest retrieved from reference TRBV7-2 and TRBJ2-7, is GAGVSQSPSNKVTEKGKDVELRCDPISGHTALYWYRQSLGQGLEFLIYFQGNSAPDKSGLPSDRFSAERTGGSVSTLTIQRTQQEDSAVYLCASTPGLASYEQYFGPGTRLTVT.

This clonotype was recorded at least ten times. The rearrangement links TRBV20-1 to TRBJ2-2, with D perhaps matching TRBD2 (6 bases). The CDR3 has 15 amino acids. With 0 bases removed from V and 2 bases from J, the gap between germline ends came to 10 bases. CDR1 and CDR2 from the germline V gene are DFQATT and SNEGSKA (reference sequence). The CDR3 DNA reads TGCAGTGCTAGAGACGGGGGTGCCAACACCGGGGAGCTGTTTTTT. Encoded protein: CSARDGGANTGELFF.

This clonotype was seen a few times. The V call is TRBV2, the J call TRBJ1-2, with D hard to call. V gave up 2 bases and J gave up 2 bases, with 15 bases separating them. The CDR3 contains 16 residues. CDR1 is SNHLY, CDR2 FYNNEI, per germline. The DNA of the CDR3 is TGTGCCAGCAGTGAATATGTAGTGCTGTTAAACTATGGCTACACCTTC. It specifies CASSEYVVLLNYGYTF.

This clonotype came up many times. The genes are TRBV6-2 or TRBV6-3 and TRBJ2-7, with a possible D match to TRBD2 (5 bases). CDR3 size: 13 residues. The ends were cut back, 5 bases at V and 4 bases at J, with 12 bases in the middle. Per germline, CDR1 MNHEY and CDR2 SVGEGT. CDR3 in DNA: TGTGCCAGCAGTCGAAATGAGGGATACGAGCAGTACTTC. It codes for CASSRNEGYEQYF.

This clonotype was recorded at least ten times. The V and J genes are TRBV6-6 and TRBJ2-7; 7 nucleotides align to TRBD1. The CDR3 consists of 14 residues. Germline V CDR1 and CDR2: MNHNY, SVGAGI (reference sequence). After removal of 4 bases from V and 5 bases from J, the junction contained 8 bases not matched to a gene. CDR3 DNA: TGTGCCAGCAGTTTCACGACAGGGCGGCACGAGCAGTACTTC. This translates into CASSFTTGRHEQYF.

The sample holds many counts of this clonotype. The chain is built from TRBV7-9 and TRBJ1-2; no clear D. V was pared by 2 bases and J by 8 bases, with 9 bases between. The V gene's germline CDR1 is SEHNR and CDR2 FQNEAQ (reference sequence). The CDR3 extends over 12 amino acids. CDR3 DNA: TGTGCCAGCAGCTTACCCTATCAGGGCTACACCTTC. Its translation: CASSLPYQGYTF.

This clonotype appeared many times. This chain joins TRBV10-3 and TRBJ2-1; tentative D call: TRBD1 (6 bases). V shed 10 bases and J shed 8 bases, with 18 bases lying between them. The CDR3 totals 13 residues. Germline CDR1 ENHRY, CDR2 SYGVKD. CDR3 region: CATTTGSGDEQFF. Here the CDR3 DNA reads TGTGCCACAACTACAGGGTCCGGGGATGAGCAGTTCTTC.

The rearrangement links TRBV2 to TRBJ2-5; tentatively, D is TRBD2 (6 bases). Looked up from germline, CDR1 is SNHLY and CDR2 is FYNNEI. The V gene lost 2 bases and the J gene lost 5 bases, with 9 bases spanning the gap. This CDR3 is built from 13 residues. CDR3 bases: TGTGCCAGCAGTGAACGGAGGGACGAGACCCAGTACTTC. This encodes CASSERRDETQYF.

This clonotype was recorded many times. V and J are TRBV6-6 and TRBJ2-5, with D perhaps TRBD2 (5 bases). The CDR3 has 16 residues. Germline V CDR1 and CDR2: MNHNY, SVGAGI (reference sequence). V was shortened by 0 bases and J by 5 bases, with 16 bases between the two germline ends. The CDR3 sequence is CASSYSNLGPGETQYF. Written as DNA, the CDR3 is TGTGCCAGCAGTTACTCGAACCTAGGGCCGGGGGAGACCCAGTACTTC.

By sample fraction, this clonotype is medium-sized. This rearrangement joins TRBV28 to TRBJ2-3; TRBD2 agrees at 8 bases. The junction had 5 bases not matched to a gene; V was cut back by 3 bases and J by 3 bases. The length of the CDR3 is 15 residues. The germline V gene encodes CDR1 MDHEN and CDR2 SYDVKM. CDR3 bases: TGTGCCAGCAGTTTTCCCCCGGGGGGGACAGATACGCAGTATTTT. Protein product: CASSFPPGGTDTQYF.

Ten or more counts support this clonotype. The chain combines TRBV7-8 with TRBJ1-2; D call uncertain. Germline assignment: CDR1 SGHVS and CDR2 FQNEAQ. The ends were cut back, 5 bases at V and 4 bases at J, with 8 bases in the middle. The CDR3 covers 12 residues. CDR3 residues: CASSGGSYGYTF. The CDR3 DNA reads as TGTGCCAGCAGCGGCGGGAGCTATGGCTACACCTTC.

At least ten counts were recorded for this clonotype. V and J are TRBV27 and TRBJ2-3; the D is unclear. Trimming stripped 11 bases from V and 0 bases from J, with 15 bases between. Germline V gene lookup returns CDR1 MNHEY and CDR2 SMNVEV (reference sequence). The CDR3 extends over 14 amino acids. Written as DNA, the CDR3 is TGTGCCGCGAGGCGCGGCGGAAGCACAGATACGCAGTATTTT. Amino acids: CAARRGGSTDTQYF.

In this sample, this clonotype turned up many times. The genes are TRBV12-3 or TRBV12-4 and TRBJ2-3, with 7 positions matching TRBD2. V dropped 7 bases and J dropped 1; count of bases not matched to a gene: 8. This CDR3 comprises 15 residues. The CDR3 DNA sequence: TGTGCCAGCACCCTATCGGGGGGACGCACAGATACGCAGTATTTT. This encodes CASTLSGGRTDTQYF.

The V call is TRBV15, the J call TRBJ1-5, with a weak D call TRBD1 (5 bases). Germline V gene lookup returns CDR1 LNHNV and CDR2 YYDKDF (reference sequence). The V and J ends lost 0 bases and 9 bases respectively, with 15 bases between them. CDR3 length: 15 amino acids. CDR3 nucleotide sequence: TGTGCCACCAGCAGAGATCAGATAGGGACGAGGCCCCAGCATTTT. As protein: CATSRDQIGTRPQHF. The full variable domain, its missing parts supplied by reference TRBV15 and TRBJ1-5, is DAMVIQNPRYQVTQFGKPVTLSCSQTLNHNVMYWYQQKSSQAPKLLFHYYDKDFNNEADTPDNFQSRRPNTSFCFLDIRSPGLGDTAMYLCATSRDQIGTRPQHFGDGTRLSIL.

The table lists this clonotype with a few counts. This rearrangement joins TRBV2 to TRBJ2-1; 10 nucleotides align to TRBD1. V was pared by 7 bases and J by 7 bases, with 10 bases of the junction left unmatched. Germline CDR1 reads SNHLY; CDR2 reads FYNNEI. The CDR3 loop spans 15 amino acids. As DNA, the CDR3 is TGTGCCAGCATTCACCGGGACAGGGGAGGGAATGAGCAGTTCTTC. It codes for CASIHRDRGGNEQFF.

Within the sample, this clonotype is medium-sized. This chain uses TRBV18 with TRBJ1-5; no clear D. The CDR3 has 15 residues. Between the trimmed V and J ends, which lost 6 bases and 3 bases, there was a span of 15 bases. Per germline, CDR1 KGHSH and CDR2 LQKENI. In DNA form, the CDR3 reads TGTGCCAGCTCCACCACGGGTACTTCCAATCAGCCCCAGCATTTT. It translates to CASSTTGTSNQPQHF. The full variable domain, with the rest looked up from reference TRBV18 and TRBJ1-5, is NAGVMQNPRHLVRRRGQEARLRCSPMKGHSHVYWYRQLPEEGLKFMVYLQKENIIDESGMPKERFSAEFPKEGPSILRIQQVVRGDSAAYFCASSTTGTSNQPQHFGDGTRLSIL.

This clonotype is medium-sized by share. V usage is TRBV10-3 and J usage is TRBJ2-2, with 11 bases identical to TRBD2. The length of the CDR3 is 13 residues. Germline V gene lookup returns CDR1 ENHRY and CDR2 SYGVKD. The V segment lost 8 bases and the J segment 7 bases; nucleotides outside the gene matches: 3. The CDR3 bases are TGTGCCATCGCAACTAGCGGGAGCGGGGAGCTGTTTTTT. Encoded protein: CAIATSGSGELFF.